This TCR beta chain appears in the sequencing data of a study of cytomegalovirus exposure and HLA in healthy donors. This CDR3 comprises 15 residues. From germline, CDR1 is LNHDA and CDR2 SQIVND (reference sequence). The germline V and J ends were trimmed by 8 bases and 0 bases, with 17 bases remaining between them. This table comes from immunoSEQ multiplex PCR, and its TCRdb copy is limited to in-frame clones, with some not included. This table has some 230,000 clones, over 80% appearing once. The chain links TRBV19 to TRBJ2-7, with D perhaps matching TRBD2 (5 bases). This TCR was sampled from a young woman in good health and CMV-seronegative. Sequencing input: PBMCs. This chain's CDR3 is CASSPIGGSSYEQYF. The CDR3 nucleotides read TGTGCCAGTTCCCCAATCGGTGGGAGCTCCTACGAGCAGTACTTC.